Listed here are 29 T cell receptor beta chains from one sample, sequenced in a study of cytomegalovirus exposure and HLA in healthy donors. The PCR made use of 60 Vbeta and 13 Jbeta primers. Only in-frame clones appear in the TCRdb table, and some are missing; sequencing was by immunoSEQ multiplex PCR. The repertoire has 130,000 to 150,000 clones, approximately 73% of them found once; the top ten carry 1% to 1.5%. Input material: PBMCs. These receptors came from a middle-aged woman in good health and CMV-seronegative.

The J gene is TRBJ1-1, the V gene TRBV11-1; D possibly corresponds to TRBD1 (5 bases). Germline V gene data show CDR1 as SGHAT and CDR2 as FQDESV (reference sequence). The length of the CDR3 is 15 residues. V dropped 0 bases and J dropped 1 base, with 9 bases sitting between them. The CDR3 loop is CASSLAPGKNTEAFF. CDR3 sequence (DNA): TGTGCCAGCAGCTTAGCTCCAGGGAAGAACACTGAAGCTTTCTTT.

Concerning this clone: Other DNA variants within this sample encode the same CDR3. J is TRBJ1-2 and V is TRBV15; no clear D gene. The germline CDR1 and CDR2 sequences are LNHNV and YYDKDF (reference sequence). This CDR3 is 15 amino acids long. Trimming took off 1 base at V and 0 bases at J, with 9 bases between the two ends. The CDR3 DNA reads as TGTGCCACCAGCAGAGGTCCACAACCTAACTATGGCTACACCTTC. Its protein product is CATSRGPQPNYGYTF.

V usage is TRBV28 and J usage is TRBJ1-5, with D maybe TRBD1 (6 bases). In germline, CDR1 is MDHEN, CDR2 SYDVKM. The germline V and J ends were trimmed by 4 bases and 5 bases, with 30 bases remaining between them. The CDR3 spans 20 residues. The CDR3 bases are TGTGCCAGCAGTTATCTCTCCGGGACACCATCGAGGGTATACGATCAGCCCCAGCATTTT. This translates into CASSYLSGTPSRVYDQPQHF.

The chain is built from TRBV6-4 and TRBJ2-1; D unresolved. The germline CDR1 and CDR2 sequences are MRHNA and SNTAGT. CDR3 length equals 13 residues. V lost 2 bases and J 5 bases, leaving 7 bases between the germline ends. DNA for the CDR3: TGTGCCAGCAGTGACAGCAACGACAATGAGCAGTTCTTC. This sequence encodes CASSDSNDNEQFF.

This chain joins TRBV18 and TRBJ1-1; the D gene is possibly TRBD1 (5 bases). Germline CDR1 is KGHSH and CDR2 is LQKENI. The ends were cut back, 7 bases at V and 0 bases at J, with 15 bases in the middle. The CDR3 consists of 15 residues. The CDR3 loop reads CASFRTPSMNTEAFF. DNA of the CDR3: TGTGCCAGCTTCCGGACACCCTCTATGAACACTGAAGCTTTCTTT.

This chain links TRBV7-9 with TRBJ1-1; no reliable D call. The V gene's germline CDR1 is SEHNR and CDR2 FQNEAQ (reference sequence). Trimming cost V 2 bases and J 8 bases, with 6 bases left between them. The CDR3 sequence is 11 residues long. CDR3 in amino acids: CASSLISEAFF. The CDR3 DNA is TGTGCCAGCAGCTTAATCTCCGAAGCTTTCTTT.

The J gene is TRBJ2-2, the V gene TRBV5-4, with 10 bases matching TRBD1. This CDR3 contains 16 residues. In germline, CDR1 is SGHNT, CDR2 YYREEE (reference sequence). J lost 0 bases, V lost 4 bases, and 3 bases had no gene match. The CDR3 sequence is CASSIGQGANTGELFF. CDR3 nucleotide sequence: TGTGCCAGCAGCATCGGACAGGGGGCGAACACCGGGGAGCTGTTTTTT.

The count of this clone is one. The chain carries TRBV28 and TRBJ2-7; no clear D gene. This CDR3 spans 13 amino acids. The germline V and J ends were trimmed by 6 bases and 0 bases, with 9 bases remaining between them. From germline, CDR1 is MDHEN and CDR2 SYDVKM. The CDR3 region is CASSSPSSYEQYV. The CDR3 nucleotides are TGTGCCAGCAGCTCACCTAGCTCCTACGAGCAGTACGTC.

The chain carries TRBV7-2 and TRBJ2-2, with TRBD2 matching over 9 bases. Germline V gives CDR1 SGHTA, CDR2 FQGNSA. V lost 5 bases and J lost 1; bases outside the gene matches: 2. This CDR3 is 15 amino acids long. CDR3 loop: CASSPRGGNTGELFF. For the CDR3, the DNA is TGTGCCAGCAGCCCGCGGGGGGGGAACACCGGGGAGCTGTTTTTT.

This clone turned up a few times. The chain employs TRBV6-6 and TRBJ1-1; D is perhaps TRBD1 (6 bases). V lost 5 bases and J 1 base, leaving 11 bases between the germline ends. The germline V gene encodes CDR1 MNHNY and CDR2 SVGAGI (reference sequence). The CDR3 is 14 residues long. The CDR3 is CASSTSTGNTEAFF. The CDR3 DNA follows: TGTGCCAGCAGTACCTCGACAGGGAACACTGAAGCTTTCTTT.

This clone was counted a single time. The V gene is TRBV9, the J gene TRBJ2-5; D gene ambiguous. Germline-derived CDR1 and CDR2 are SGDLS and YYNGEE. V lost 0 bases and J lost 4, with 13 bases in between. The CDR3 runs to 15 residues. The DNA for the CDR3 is TGTGCCAGCAGCGTAGATGCGGTGGTAGGAGAGACCCAGTACTTC. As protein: CASSVDAVVGETQYF. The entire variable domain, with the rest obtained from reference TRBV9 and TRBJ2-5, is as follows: DSGVTQTPKHLITATGQRVTLRCSPRSGDLSVYWYQQSLDQGLQFLIQYYNGEERAKGNILERFSAQQFPDLHSELNLSSLELGDSALYFCASSVDAVVGETQYFGPGTRLLVL.

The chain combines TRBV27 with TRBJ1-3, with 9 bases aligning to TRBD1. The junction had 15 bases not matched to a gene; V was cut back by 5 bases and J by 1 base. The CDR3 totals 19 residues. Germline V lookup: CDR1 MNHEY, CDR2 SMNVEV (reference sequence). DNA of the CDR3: TGTGCCAGCAGTCACACAGGGGGCAGATATTTGGAGTCTGGAAACACCATATATTTT. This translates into CASSHTGGRYLESGNTIYF.

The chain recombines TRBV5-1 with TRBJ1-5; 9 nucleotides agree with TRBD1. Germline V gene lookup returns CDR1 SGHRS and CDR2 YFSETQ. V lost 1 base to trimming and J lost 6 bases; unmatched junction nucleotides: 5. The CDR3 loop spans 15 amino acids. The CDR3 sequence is CASSLTGGLTQPQHF. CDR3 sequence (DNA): TGCGCCAGCAGCTTGACAGGGGGCCTCACTCAGCCCCAGCATTTT.

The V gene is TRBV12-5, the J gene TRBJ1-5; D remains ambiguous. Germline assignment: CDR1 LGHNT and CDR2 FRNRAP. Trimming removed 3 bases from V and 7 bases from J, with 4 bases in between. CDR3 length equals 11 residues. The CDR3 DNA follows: TGTGCTAGTGGTTTAGAGCAGCCCCAGCATTTT. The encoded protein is CASGLEQPQHF.

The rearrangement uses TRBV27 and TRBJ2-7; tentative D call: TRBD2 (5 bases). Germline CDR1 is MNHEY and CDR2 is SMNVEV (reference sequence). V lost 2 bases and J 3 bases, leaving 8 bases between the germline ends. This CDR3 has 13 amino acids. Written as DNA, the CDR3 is TGTGCCAGCAGTTTAAGAGAGGGCTACGAGCAGTACGTC. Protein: CASSLREGYEQYV.

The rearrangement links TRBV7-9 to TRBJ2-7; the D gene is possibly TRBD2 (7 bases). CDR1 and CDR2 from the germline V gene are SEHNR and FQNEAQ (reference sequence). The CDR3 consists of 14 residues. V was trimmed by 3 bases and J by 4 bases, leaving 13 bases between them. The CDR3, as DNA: TGTGCCAGCAGCTTTTCGGGGGGCCGATACGAGCAGTACTTC. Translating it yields CASSFSGGRYEQYF.

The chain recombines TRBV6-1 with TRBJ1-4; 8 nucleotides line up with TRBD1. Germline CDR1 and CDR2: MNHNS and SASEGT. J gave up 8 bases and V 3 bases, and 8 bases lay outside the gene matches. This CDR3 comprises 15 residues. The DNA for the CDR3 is TGTGCCAGCAGTGACCAGGGGGCTTTACCCGAAAAACTGTTTTTT. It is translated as CASSDQGALPEKLFF.

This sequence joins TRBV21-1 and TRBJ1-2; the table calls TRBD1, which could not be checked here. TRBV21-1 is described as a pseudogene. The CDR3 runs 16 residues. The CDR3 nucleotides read TGTGCCAGCAGCAAAGCCCTTCGGACAGGAAGTTATGGCTACACCTTC. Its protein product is CASSKALRTGSYGYTF.

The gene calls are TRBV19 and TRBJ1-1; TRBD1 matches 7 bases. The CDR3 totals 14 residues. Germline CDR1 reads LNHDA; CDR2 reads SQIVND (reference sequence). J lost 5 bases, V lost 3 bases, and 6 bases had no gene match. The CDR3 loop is CASSIPGGRTEAFF. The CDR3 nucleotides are TGTGCCAGTAGTATCCCAGGGGGTAGGACTGAAGCTTTCTTT.

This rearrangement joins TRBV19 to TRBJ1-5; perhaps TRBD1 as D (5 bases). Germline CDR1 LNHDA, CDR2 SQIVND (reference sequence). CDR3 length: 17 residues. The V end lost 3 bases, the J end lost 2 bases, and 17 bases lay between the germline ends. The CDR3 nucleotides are TGTGCCAGTAGTATTCGGGGGGGATGGGATGGCAATCAGCCCCAGCATTTT. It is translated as CASSIRGGWDGNQPQHF.

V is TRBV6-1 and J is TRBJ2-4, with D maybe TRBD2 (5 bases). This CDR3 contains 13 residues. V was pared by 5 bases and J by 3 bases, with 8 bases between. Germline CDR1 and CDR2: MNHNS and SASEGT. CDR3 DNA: TGTGCCAGCAGTCGGGAAGACAAAAACATTCAGTACTTC. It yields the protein CASSREDKNIQYF.

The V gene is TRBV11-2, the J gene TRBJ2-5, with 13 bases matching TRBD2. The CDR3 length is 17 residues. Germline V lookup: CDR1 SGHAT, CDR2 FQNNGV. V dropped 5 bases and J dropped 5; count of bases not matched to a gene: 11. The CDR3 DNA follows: TGTGCCAGCAGCACCCAACTAGCGGGGGGGCGCGGGGAGACCCAGTACTTC. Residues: CASSTQLAGGRGETQYF. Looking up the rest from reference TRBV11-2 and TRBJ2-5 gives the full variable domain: EAGVAQSPRYKIIEKRQSVAFWCNPISGHATLYWYQQILGQGPKLLIQFQNNGVVDDSQLPKDRFSAERLKGVDSTLKIQPAKLEDSAVYLCASSTQLAGGRGETQYFGPGTRLLVL.

CDR3 region: CASSYPVRANEKLFF. As DNA, the CDR3 is TGTGCCAGCAGTTACCCGGTCAGGGCTAATGAAAAACTGTTTTTT. The chain recombines TRBV6-6 with TRBJ1-4, with D tentatively TRBD1 (5 bases). V was cut by 2 bases and J by 3 bases, with 10 bases left in between. Germline V gene sequence: CDR1 MNHNY, CDR2 SVGAGI (reference sequence). The CDR3 length is 15 residues.

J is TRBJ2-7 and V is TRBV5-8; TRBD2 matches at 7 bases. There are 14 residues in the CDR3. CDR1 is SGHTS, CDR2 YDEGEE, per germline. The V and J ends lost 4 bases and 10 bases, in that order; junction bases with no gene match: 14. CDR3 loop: CASSTRSGGVSQYV. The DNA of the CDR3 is TGTGCCAGCAGCACCCGCAGTGGGGGGGTAAGCCAGTACGTC.

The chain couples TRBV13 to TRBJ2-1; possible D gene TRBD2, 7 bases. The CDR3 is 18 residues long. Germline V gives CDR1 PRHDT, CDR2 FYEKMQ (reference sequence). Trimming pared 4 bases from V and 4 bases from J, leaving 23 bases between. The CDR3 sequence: CASSSLDSREGYYNEQFF. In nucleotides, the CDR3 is TGTGCCAGCAGCTCCTTGGACAGCAGGGAGGGCTATTACAATGAGCAGTTCTTC.

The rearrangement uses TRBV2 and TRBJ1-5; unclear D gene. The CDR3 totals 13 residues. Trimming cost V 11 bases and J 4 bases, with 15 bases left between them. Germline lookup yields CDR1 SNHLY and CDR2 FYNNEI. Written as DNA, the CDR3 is TGTGCCGGGTCTGGTGGAGCAAATCAGCCCCAGCATTTT. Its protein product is CAGSGGANQPQHF. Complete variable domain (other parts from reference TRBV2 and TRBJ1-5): EPEVTQTPSHQVTQMGQEVILRCVPISNHLYFYWYRQILGQKVEFLVSFYNNEISEKSEIFDDQFSVERPDGSNFTLKIRSTKLEDSAMYFCAGSGGANQPQHFGDGTRLSIL.

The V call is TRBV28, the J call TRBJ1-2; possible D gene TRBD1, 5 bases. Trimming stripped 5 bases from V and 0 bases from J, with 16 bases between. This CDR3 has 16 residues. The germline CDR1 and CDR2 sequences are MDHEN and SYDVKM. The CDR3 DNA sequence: TGTGCCAGCAGTCCTTACAGGTCTCCGGCTAACTATGGCTACACCTTC. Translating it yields CASSPYRSPANYGYTF.

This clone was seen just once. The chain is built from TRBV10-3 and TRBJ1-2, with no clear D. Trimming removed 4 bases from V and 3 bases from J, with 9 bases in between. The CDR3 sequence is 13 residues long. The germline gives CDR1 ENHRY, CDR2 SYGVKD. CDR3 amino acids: CAISGGVYYGYTF. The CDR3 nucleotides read TGTGCCATCAGTGGCGGGGTATACTATGGCTACACCTTC.

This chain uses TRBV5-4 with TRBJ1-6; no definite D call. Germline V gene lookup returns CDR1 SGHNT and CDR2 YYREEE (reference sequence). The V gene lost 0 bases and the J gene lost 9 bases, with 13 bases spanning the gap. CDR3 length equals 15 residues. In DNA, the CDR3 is TGTGCCAGCAGCTTGGTGGAGGGTTGGGTTTCACCCCTCCACTTT. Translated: CASSLVEGWVSPLHF. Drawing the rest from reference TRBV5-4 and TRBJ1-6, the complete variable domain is ETGVTQSPTHLIKTRGQQVTLRCSSQSGHNTVSWYQQALGQGPQFIFQYYREEENGRGNFPPRFSGLQFPNYSSELNVNALELDDSALYLCASSLVEGWVSPLHFGNGTRLTVT.